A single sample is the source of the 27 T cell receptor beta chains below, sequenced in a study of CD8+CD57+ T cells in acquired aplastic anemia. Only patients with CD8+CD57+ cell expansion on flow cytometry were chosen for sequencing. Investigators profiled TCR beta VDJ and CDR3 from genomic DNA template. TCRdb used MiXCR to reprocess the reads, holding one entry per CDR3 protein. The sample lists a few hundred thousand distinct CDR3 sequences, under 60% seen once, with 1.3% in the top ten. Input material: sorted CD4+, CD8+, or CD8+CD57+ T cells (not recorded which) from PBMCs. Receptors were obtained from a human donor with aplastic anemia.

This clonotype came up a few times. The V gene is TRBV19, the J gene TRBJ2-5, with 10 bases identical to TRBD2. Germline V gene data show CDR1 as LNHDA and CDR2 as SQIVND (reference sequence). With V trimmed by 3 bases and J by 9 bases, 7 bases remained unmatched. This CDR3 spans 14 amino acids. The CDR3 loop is CASSIRGSGGAQYF. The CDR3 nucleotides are TGTGCCAGTAGTATTCGGGGGAGCGGGGGGGCCCAGTACTTC.

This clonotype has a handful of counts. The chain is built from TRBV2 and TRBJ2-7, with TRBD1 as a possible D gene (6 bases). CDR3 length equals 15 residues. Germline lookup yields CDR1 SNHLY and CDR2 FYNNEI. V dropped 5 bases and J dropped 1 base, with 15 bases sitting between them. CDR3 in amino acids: CASSHTGMPSYEQYF. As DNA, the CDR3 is TGTGCCAGCAGTCATACAGGGATGCCTTCCTACGAGCAGTACTTC.

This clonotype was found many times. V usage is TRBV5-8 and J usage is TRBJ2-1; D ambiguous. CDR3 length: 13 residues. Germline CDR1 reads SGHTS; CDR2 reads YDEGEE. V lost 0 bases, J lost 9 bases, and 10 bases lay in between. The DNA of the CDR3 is TGTGCCAGCAGCTTGGATAGGGTCGGTGAGCAGTTCTTC. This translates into CASSLDRVGEQFF.

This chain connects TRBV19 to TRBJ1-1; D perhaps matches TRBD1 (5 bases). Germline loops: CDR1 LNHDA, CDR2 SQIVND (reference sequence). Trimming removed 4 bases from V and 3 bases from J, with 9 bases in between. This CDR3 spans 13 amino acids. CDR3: CASSTGTYTEAFF. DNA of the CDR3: TGTGCCAGTAGTACCGGGACCTACACTGAAGCTTTCTTT. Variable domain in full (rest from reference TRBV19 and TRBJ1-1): DGGITQSPKYLFRKEGQNVTLSCEQNLNHDAMYWYRQDPGQGLRLIYYSQIVNDFQKGDIAEGYSVSREKKESFPLTVTSAQKNPTAFYLCASSTGTYTEAFFGQGTRLTVV.

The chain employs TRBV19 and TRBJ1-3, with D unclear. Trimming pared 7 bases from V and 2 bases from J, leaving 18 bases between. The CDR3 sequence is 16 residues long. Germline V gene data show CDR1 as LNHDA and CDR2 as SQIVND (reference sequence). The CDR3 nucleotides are TGTGCCAGTACCCCGGTGGGGTCTTGGGCTGGAAACACCATATATTTT. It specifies CASTPVGSWAGNTIYF.

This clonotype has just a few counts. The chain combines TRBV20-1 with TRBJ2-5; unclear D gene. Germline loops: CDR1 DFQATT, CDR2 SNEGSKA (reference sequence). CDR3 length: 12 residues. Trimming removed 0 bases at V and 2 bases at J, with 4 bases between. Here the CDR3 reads CSARDRQETQYF. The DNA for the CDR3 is TGCAGTGCTAGAGACAGACAAGAGACCCAGTACTTC.

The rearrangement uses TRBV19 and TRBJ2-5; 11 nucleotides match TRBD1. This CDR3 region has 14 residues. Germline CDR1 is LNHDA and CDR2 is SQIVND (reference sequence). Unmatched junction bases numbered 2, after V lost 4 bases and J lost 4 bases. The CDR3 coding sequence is TGTGCCAGTAGTACGGGGACAGGGGGAGAGACCCAGTACTTC. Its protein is CASSTGTGGETQYF.

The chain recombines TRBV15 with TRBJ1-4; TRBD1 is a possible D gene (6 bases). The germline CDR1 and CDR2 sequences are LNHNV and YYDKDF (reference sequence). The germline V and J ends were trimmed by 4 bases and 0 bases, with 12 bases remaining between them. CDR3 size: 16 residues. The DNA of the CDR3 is TGTGCCACCAGCACGGGGGCGGGCTCAACTAATGAAAAACTGTTTTTT. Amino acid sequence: CATSTGAGSTNEKLFF.

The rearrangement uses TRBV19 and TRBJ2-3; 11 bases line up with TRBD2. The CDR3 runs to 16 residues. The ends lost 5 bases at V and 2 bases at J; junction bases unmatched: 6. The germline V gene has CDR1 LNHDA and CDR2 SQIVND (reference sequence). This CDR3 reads CASSLAGGLNTDTQYF. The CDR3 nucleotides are TGTGCCAGTAGTCTAGCGGGAGGCCTTAACACAGATACGCAGTATTTT. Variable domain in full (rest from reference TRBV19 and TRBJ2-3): DGGITQSPKYLFRKEGQNVTLSCEQNLNHDAMYWYRQDPGQGLRLIYYSQIVNDFQKGDIAEGYSVSREKKESFPLTVTSAQKNPTAFYLCASSLAGGLNTDTQYFGPGTRLTVL.

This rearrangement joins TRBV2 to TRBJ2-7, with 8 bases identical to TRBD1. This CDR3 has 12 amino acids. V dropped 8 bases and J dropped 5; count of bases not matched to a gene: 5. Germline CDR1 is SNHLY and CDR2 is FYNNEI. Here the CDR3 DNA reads TGTGCCAGCGTAGGACAGGGCCACGAGCAGTACTTC. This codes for CASVGQGHEQYF.

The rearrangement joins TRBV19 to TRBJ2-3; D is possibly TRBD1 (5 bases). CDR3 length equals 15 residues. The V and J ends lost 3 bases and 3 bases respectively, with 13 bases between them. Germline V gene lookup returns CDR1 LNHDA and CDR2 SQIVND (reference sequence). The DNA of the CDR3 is TGTGCCAGTAGTATCACCAGGGTTGGTACAGATACGCAGTATTTT. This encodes CASSITRVGTDTQYF.

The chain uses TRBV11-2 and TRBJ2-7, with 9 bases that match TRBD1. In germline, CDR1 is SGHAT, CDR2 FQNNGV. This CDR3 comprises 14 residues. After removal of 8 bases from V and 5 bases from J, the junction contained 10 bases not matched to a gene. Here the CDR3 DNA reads TGTGCCAGCCGAGGGACCGGGACAGGGAACGAGCAGTACTTC. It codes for CASRGTGTGNEQYF.

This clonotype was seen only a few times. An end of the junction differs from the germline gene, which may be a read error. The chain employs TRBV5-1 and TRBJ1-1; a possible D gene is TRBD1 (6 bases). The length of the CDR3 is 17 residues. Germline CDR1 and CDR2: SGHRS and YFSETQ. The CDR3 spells CASSSERGLAGAGEAFF. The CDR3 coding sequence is TGTGCCAGCAGCTCGGAACGGGGACTAGCGGGGGCAGGGGAAGCTTTCTTT.

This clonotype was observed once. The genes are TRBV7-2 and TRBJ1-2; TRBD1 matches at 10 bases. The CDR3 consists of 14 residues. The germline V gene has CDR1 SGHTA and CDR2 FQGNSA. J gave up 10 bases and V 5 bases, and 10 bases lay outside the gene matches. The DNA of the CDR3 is TGTGCCAGCAGCGCGGGACAGGGGATTTGGGACTACACCTTC. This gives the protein CASSAGQGIWDYTF.

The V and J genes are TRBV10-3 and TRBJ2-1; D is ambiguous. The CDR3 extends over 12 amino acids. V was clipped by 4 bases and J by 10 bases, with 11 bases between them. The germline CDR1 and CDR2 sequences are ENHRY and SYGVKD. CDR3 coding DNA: TGTGCCATCAGTGCAGCACTCCAAGAGCAGTTCTTC. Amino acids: CAISAALQEQFF.

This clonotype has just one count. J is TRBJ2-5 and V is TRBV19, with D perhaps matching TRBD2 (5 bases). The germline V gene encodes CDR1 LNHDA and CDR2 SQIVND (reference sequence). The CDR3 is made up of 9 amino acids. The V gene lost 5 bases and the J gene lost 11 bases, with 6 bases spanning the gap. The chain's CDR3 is CASSPGQYF. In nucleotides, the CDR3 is TGTGCCAGTAGTCCGGGACAGTACTTC.

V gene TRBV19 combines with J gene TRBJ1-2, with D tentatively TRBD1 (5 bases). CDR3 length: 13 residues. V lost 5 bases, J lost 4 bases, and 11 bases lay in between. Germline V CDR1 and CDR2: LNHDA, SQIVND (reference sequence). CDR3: CASSARVLYGYTF. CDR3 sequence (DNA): TGTGCCAGTAGTGCCAGGGTCCTCTATGGCTACACCTTC. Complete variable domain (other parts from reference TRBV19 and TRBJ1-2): DGGITQSPKYLFRKEGQNVTLSCEQNLNHDAMYWYRQDPGQGLRLIYYSQIVNDFQKGDIAEGYSVSREKKESFPLTVTSAQKNPTAFYLCASSARVLYGYTFGSGTRLTVV.

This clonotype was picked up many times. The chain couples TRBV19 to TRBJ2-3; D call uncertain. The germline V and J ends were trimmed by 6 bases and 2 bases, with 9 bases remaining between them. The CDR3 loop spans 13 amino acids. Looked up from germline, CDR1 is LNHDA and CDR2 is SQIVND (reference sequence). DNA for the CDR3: TGTGCCAGTAGGACCGCCGCCACAGATACGCAGTATTTT. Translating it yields CASRTAATDTQYF.

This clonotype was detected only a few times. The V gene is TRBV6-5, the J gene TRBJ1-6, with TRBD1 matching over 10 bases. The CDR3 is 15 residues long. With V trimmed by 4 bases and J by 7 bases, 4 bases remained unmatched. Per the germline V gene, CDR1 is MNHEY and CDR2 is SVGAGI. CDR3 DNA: TGTGCCAGCAGTTGGACGGGACAGGGGAATTCACCCCTCCACTTT. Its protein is CASSWTGQGNSPLHF.

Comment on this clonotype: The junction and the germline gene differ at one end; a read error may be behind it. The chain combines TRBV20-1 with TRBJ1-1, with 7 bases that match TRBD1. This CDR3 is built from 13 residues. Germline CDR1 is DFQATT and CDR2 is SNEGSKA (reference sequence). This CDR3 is CSTSSTGNSEAFF. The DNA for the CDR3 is TGCAGTACCAGTTCGACAGGGAACTCTGAAGCTTTCTTT.

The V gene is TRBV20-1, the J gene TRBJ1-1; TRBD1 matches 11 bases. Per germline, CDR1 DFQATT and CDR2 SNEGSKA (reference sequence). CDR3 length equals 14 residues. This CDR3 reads CRVSGRGQGAITFF. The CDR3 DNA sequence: TGCAGGGTTAGTGGGAGAGGACAGGGGGCTATTACTTTCTTT.

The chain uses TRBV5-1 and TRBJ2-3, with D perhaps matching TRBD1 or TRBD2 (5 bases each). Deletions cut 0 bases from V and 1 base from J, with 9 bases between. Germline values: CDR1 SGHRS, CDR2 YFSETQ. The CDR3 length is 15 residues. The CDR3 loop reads CASSLGGTGTDTQYF. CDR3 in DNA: TGCGCCAGCAGCTTGGGGGGGACGGGCACAGATACGCAGTATTTT.

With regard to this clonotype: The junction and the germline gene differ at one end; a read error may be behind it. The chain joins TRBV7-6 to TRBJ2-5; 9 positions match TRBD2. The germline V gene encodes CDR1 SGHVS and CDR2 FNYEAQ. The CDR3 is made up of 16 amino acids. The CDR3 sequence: CASSLASSGRWETQHF. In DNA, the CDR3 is TGTGCCAGCAGCTTAGCGAGCAGCGGGAGGTGGGAGACTCAGCACTTC.

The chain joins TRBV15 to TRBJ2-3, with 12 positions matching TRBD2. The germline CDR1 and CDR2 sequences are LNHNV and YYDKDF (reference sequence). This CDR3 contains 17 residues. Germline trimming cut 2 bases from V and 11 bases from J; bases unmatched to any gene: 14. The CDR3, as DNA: TGTGCCACCAGCAGAACCCTAGCGGGAGGGCCTATAGATGAGCAGTATTTT. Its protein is CATSRTLAGGPIDEQYF.

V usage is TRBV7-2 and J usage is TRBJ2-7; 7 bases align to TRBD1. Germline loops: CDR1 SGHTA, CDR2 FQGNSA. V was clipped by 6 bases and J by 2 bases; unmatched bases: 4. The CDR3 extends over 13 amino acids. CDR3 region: CASSRDRPYEQYF. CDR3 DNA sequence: TGTGCCAGCAGTAGGGACAGACCCTACGAGCAGTACTTC.

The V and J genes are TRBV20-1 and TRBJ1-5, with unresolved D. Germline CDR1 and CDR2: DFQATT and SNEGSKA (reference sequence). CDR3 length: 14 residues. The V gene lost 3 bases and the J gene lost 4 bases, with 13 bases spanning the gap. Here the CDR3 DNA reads TGCAGTGCTAGTTTTGGGTTAGGAAATCAGCCCCAGCATTTT. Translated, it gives CSASFGLGNQPQHF.

The CDR3, as DNA: TGCGCCAGCAGTGAGTCAGCCTTTTCCCCCTATGGCTACACCTTC. It translates to CASSESAFSPYGYTF. The genes are TRBV10-2 and TRBJ1-2, with unresolved D. Trimming removed 0 bases from V and 4 bases from J, with 12 bases in between. Germline V lookup: CDR1 WSHSY, CDR2 SAAADI. The length of the CDR3 is 15 residues.